A single sample is the source of the 4 T cell receptor beta chains below, sequenced in a study of cytomegalovirus exposure and HLA in healthy donors (dated by TCRdb to about 2017). The library was obtained by the immunoSEQ multiplex PCR assay. The table was pulled from immuneACCESS by TCRdb, which kept in-frame rearrangements only. Such tables lose some clones; where checked, under half of the loss comes from unresolved V genes, and the rest has no known cause. Counted in this sample were 100,000 to 150,000 clones; about 91% of them appeared once. 1.5% to 2% of the sample comes from the top ten. The sample comprised PBMCs. Receptors originate from a man younger than 35 in good health and CMV-seronegative.

V is TRBV6-5 and J is TRBJ1-2, with D unclear. This CDR3 spans 14 amino acids. V shed 6 bases and J shed 4 bases, with 15 bases lying between them. Germline lookup yields CDR1 MNHEY and CDR2 SVGAGI. CDR3 protein: CASRIREGGYGYTF. Written as DNA, the CDR3 is TGTGCCAGCAGGATTCGGGAGGGAGGCTATGGCTACACCTTC.

As regards this clone: A junction end diverges from the germline sequence, so it may reflect a read error. The CDR3 region is CASSPGLAGGTIF. The CDR3 DNA reads TGTGCCAGCAGCCCGGGACTAGCGGGGGGCACCATTTTC. This chain joins TRBV7-9 and TRBJ2-7; 15 bases map to TRBD2. The length of the CDR3 is 13 residues. Germline CDR1 and CDR2: SEHNR and FQNEAQ (reference sequence).

V is TRBV4-1 and J is TRBJ2-1; 8 bases map to TRBD2. CDR1 is MGHRA, CDR2 YSYEKL, per germline. V lost 0 bases to trimming and J lost 4 bases; unmatched junction nucleotides: 14. CDR3 size: 19 residues. CDR3 in amino acids: CASSQDRGKLAAGYNEQFF. In DNA form, the CDR3 reads TGCGCCAGCAGCCAAGATAGGGGGAAACTAGCGGCAGGGTACAATGAGCAGTTCTTC.

Here the CDR3 reads CASSWGRRTEAFF. For the CDR3, the DNA is TGTGCCAGCAGTTGGGGGCGCCGCACTGAAGCTTTCTTT. The chain joins TRBV28 to TRBJ1-1; weak D call: TRBD1 (6 bases). This CDR3 has 13 residues. Germline assignment: CDR1 MDHEN and CDR2 SYDVKM. V was clipped by 4 bases and J by 4 bases, with 10 bases between them.